This T cell receptor (beta chain) was captured by sequencing in a study of blood T cell repertoires in COVID-19. Study background: The cDNA or gDNA used as material had been derived from T cells, B-cell-depleted T cells, or PBMCs.

As originally analysed: Researchers report that nucleated cell counts were estimated from reference gene primer amplification. Clones were read by immunoSEQ multiplex PCR, and TCRdb kept only the in-frame ones, dropping some. From that table come the V and J calls and clone size; the DNA was used to work out D and trimming. Of approximately 150,000 clones detected, more than 85% appear once; the ten largest clones hold around 2%. Recruited during active infection, patients (from Seattle) were subsequently followed longitudinally. V lost 3 bases and J 8 bases, leaving 7 bases between the germline ends. The germline gives CDR1 LNHDA, CDR2 SQIVND (reference sequence). This CDR3 comprises 11 residues.

This sequence joins TRBV19 and TRBJ1-2; maybe TRBD1 (5 bases). The TCR comes from a woman aged 55-70 years with COVID-19, enrolled during active disease. The sequencing sample was made of peripheral blood. In DNA, the CDR3 is TGTGCCAGTAGTATGTGGGGCGGCTACACCTTC. Amino acid sequence: CASSMWGGYTF.